The 14 T cell receptor beta chains in this list originate from one sample, sequenced in a study of CD8 T cells in ankylosing spondylitis (TCRdb year 2017). Libraries were constructed by 5' RACE. The sequencer was an Illumina HiSeq 2500. TCRdb cleaned the public reads at Q25 with fastp, built clones with MiXCR and kept in-frame beta chains. Each CDR3 protein appears once, grouped with its most common genes and DNA. The sample contains under 250,000 distinct CDR3 sequences, around 10% of them found a single time. The top ten constitute about 6.8% of the sample. The sample consisted of blood, either unsorted or a sorted T cell fraction (not recorded which). The receptors come from a male donor with ankylosing spondylitis or in good health (not recorded which).

This chain joins TRBV23-1 and TRBJ2-7; 10 bases are a match to TRBD1. Being an ORF, TRBV23-1 has a function that is uncertain. With 8 bases clipped from V and 2 bases from J, the junction kept 12 bases outside the gene matches. This CDR3 is 16 amino acids long. As DNA, the CDR3 is TGCGCCAGCCCCACAGGGACAGGGGATTTGACCTACGAGCAGTACTTC. Encoded protein: CASPTGTGDLTYEQYF.

In this sample, this clonotype turned up many times. The CDR3 is CASSSGNTDTQYF. CDR3 in DNA: TGCGCCAGCAGCTCCGGGAACACAGATACGCAGTATTTT. This sequence joins TRBV5-1 and TRBJ2-3; D may be TRBD2 (5 bases). This CDR3 is 13 amino acids long. Trimming stripped 3 bases from V and 2 bases from J, with 7 bases between. Per germline, CDR1 SGHRS and CDR2 YFSETQ.

This clonotype was seen ten or more times. V is TRBV5-1 and J is TRBJ1-1; 7 positions match TRBD1. V was clipped by 7 bases and J by 3 bases; unmatched bases: 6. This CDR3 has 13 amino acids. Germline lookup yields CDR1 SGHRS and CDR2 YFSETQ. In nucleotides, the CDR3 is TGCGCCAGCGGGACAGCTAGCCACACTGAAGCTTTCTTT. Translating it yields CASGTASHTEAFF.

This clonotype was recorded many times. This rearrangement joins TRBV20-1 to TRBJ1-6, with 8 nucleotides matching TRBD1. The length of the CDR3 is 14 residues. CDR1 DFQATT and CDR2 SNEGSKA come from the germline V gene (reference sequence). Unmatched junction bases numbered 10, after V lost 4 bases and J lost 11 bases. CDR3 bases: TGCAGTGCTACGGACAGGGTGGAATGGACACCCCTCCACTTT. Amino acids: CSATDRVEWTPLHF.

This clonotype was seen many times. The CDR3 region has the DNA TGTGCCAGCAGCCCAGCGGTGGGGGGCGTGCAGTATTTT. Translated: CASSPAVGGVQYF. This chain links TRBV7-2 with TRBJ2-3; D might be TRBD1 or TRBD2, each matching 6 bases. There are 13 residues in the CDR3. Germline-derived CDR1 and CDR2 are SGHTA and FQGNSA. Trimming shortened V by 5 bases and J by 11 bases, and 17 bases separated the two germline ends. The full variable domain, with the rest looked up from reference TRBV7-2 and TRBJ2-3, is GAGVSQSPSNKVTEKGKDVELRCDPISGHTALYWYRQSLGQGLEFLIYFQGNSAPDKSGLPSDRFSAERTGGSVSTLTIQRTQQEDSAVYLCASSPAVGGVQYFGPGTRLTVL.

In this sample, this clonotype turned up many times. The CDR3 DNA sequence: TGTGCCACCAGCAGAGATTTAAGGACATCTGATAATTCACCCCTCCACTTT. Protein sequence: CATSRDLRTSDNSPLHF. The chain uses TRBV15 and TRBJ1-6; possible D gene TRBD1, 5 bases. V lost 0 bases and J lost 5, with 14 bases in between. The CDR3 consists of 17 residues. Germline loops: CDR1 LNHNV, CDR2 YYDKDF (reference sequence).

The chain has TRBV28 and TRBJ2-3; no firm D call. This CDR3 region has 15 residues. The germline gives CDR1 MDHEN, CDR2 SYDVKM. The V end lost 7 bases, the J end lost 1 base, and 15 bases lay between the germline ends. CDR3 bases: TGTGCCAGCACTGGTCGGTCAGGTGGCACAGATACGCAGTATTTT. Amino acid sequence: CASTGRSGGTDTQYF.

This clonotype has at least ten counts. The chain links TRBV28 to TRBJ1-1; TRBD1 agrees at 7 bases. Germline values: CDR1 MDHEN, CDR2 SYDVKM. The V and J ends lost 8 bases and 4 bases, in that order; junction bases with no gene match: 10. The CDR3 consists of 14 residues. CDR3 bases: TGTGCCAGCCAGCGACCAGGGGGTAGCACTGAAGCTTTCTTT. This encodes CASQRPGGSTEAFF.

This clonotype appeared a few times. The V call is TRBV27, the J call TRBJ1-1, with D perhaps TRBD1 (6 bases). V dropped 5 bases and J dropped 1 base, with 11 bases sitting between them. CDR3 length: 14 amino acids. Germline V CDR1 and CDR2: MNHEY, SMNVEV (reference sequence). This CDR3 reads CASSMGHRNTEAFF. The CDR3 bases are TGTGCCAGCAGTATGGGACATCGGAACACTGAAGCTTTCTTT.

Turning to this clonotype: A much larger clone lies one base from this, so it may be a read error. The V gene is TRBV6-1, the J gene TRBJ2-3, with D possibly matching TRBD2 (5 bases). There are 15 residues in the CDR3. In germline, CDR1 is MNHNS, CDR2 SASEGT. Trimming shortened V by 8 bases and J by 11 bases, and 26 bases separated the two germline ends. The CDR3 DNA reads TGTGCCAGCCGTGGCCAGCGGAAACATCATATTGGGCAGTATTTT. Its protein product is CASRGQRKHHIGQYF.

In its sample, this clonotype was seen a few times. The chain joins TRBV12-3 or TRBV12-4 to TRBJ1-1, with D possibly matching TRBD1 (5 bases). The CDR3 has 15 residues. V shed 3 bases and J shed 1 base, with 12 bases lying between them. DNA for the CDR3: TGTGCCAGCAGTTTGTTGGGGGGTGGGAACACTGAAGCTTTCTTT. This gives the protein CASSLLGGGNTEAFF.

The V and J genes are TRBV2 and TRBJ1-1, with D possibly TRBD1 on 5 matching bases. V dropped 2 bases and J dropped 3 bases, with 7 bases sitting between them. The CDR3 runs 13 residues. Per germline, CDR1 SNHLY and CDR2 FYNNEI. As DNA, the CDR3 is TGTGCCAGCAGTGAATCCAGGGACACTGAAGCTTTCTTT. Amino acids: CASSESRDTEAFF. Based on the CDR3 plus reference TRBV2 and TRBJ1-1, the full variable domain is EPEVTQTPSHQVTQMGQEVILRCVPISNHLYFYWYRQILGQKVEFLVSFYNNEISEKSEIFDDQFSVERPDGSNFTLKIRSTKLEDSAMYFCASSESRDTEAFFGQGTRLTVV.

This clonotype was found a few times. The V and J genes are TRBV6-4 and TRBJ2-3; D possibly corresponds to TRBD2 (7 bases). The CDR3 is 15 residues long. Trimming took 2 bases from V and 4 from J, leaving 13 bases between them. The V gene's germline CDR1 is MRHNA and CDR2 SNTAGT. The CDR3 sequence: CASSDRGADADTQYF. CDR3 nucleotides: TGTGCCAGCAGTGACCGGGGGGCGGACGCAGATACGCAGTATTTT.

The rearrangement links TRBV18 to TRBJ1-1; 9 nucleotides align to TRBD1. V lost 7 bases and J lost 6; bases outside the gene matches: 6. Germline V gives CDR1 KGHSH, CDR2 LQKENI. This CDR3 contains 13 residues. The chain's CDR3 is CASFRTGEAEAFF. The DNA of the CDR3 is TGTGCCAGCTTCCGGACAGGGGAGGCTGAAGCTTTCTTT.